This is a list of T cell receptor beta chains from one sample in a study of cytomegalovirus exposure and HLA in healthy donors. Using immunoSEQ multiplex PCR, the repertoire was profiled, and TCRdb retains in-frame clones only, with some absent. The profile shows about 200,000 clones, roughly 83% of them singletons. Sequenced material: PBMCs. The receptors originated from a woman between 18 and 29 years old in good health and CMV-seronegative. Each CDR3 is given with its conserved first and last residue. A D gene is named only where the DNA matches it firmly.

TRBV9	-	TRBJ2-1	CASTPGGRAYNEQFF
TRBV19	TRBD2	TRBJ2-1	CASDPGTTDYNEQFF
TRBV5-4	-	TRBJ1-2	CASSLALSSTNYGYTF
TRBV30	-	TRBJ1-1	CAWSVAVGYRNTEAFF
TRBV5-1	-	TRBJ2-2	CASSLIQASQGGELFF
TRBV27	TRBD1	TRBJ2-5	CASSAQGYQETQYF
TRBV4-2	-	TRBJ2-1	CASSQERIEKGEQFF
TRBV6-6	TRBD1	TRBJ1-4	CATHRGQESEKLFF
TRBV27	-	TRBJ2-7	CASSPIHVTVQPYEQYF
TRBV30	-	TRBJ2-1	CAWSVRGNNEQFF
TRBV15	TRBD1	TRBJ2-3	CATSRLGQGALGTQYF
TRBV30	TRBD2	TRBJ2-3	CAWSRLAGGTDTQYF
TRBV6-1	-	TRBJ1-4	CASSEETTVVGATNEKLFF
TRBV10-3	TRBD1	TRBJ1-2	CAISDRGQGYTF
TRBV2	-	TRBJ2-2	CASSPVANTGELFF
TRBV29-1	-	TRBJ2-5	CSVVFAAVQETQYF
TRBV28	TRBD1	TRBJ1-5	CASSFYGQGHSNQPQHF
TRBV5-4	-	TRBJ1-5	CASSLGGGSNQPQHF
TRBV7-9	-	TRBJ1-1	CASSSAVATTEAFF
TRBV27	-	TRBJ2-1	CASSHSPLAPPGNEQFF
TRBV7-6	-	TRBJ2-7	CASSLVAATGHSYEQYF
TRBV13	-	TRBJ1-1	CASSLGRSNTEAFF
TRBV6-4	TRBD2	TRBJ2-1	CASSDSAGGGYNEQFF
TRBV4-2	TRBD1	TRBJ1-3	CASSQDGTAGNTIYF
TRBV6-1	-	TRBJ1-2	CASSEHHREDYGYTF
TRBV27	-	TRBJ2-5	CASSLNIQGGETQYF
TRBV19	-	TRBJ1-5	CASSIDRLDQPQHF
TRBV5-1	TRBD1	TRBJ1-1	CASRGQGAITEAFF
TRBV6-5	TRBD1	TRBJ2-3	CASGSDRGQDTQYF